A single T cell receptor beta chain is shown here with its context. The record originates from a study of control samples from healthy donors and cancer patients. CDR3 length: 13 residues. V shed 3 bases and J shed 3 bases, with 8 bases lying between them. CDR1 is SGDLS and CDR2 is YYNGEE in the germline V gene. Method: immunoSEQ multiplex PCR; TCRdb's copy keeps in-frame clones and lacks some. The table lists about 88,000 clones, approximately 95% of them singletons, with 8% in the top ten. Source material: blood. This sequence joins TRBV9 and TRBJ2-3; D remains unclear. This TCR derives from a man aged 18 to 30 in good health. As DNA, the CDR3 is TGTGCCAGCAGCGATCAAGGAACAGATACGCAGTATTTT. The encoded protein is CASSDQGTDTQYF.